Following are 9 T cell receptor beta chains from one sample sequenced in a study of cytomegalovirus exposure and HLA in healthy donors. PCR primers comprised 60 Vbeta and 13 Jbeta primers. Sequencing was performed with immunoSEQ multiplex PCR; in TCRdb, only in-frame clones are kept and a portion is missing. The sample includes 150,000 to 200,000 clones, 65% to 85% of them seen just once. Sequenced: PBMCs. Receptors originate from a man aged 35-49 years in good health and CMV-seropositive.

The J gene is TRBJ1-2, the V gene TRBV19, with D possibly TRBD1 on 5 matching bases. V dropped 3 bases and J dropped 6 bases, with 11 bases sitting between them. The CDR3 has 13 residues. Germline-derived CDR1 and CDR2 are LNHDA and SQIVND (reference sequence). DNA for the CDR3: TGTGCCAGTAGTATCGGGCAGGGTAATGGCTACACCTTC. This encodes CASSIGQGNGYTF.

This clone showed up just a few times. This chain links TRBV5-4 with TRBJ1-4; D unclear. CDR3 size: 14 residues. V lost 1 base and J lost 7, with 11 bases in between. Germline loops: CDR1 SGHNT, CDR2 YYREEE (reference sequence). The chain's CDR3 is CASSLWREPEKLFF. The CDR3 region has the DNA TGTGCCAGCAGCTTGTGGAGGGAACCTGAAAAACTGTTTTTT. The whole variable domain, remainder taken from reference TRBV5-4 and TRBJ1-4, is ETGVTQSPTHLIKTRGQQVTLRCSSQSGHNTVSWYQQALGQGPQFIFQYYREEENGRGNFPPRFSGLQFPNYSSELNVNALELDDSALYLCASSLWREPEKLFFGSGTQLSVL.

This clone was found a few times. The CDR3 spells CASSLTGQGAHGYTF. DNA of the CDR3: TGTGCCAGCAGCTTAACGGGGCAGGGGGCCCATGGCTACACCTTC. V usage is TRBV5-6 and J usage is TRBJ1-2; 8 nucleotides match TRBD1. In germline, CDR1 is SGHDT, CDR2 YYEEEE. V dropped 2 bases and J dropped 6; count of bases not matched to a gene: 9. The CDR3 totals 15 residues. Looking up the rest from reference TRBV5-6 and TRBJ1-2 gives the full variable domain: DAGVTQSPTHLIKTRGQQVTLRCSPKSGHDTVSWYQQALGQGPQFIFQYYEEEERQRGNFPDRFSGHQFPNYSSELNVNALLLGDSALYLCASSLTGQGAHGYTFGSGTRLTVV.

J is TRBJ1-2 and V is TRBV20-1, with D perhaps TRBD1 (6 bases). Germline V gene data show CDR1 as DFQATT and CDR2 as SNEGSKA (reference sequence). V lost 6 bases, J lost 8 bases, and 13 bases lay in between. The length of the CDR3 is 11 residues. The CDR3 DNA is TGCAGTGCCCGACAGGCCGGAGGCTACACCTTC. Protein sequence: CSARQAGGYTF.

V and J are TRBV19 and TRBJ1-3; D remains unclear. The CDR3 runs 15 residues. The germline V gene encodes CDR1 LNHDA and CDR2 SQIVND (reference sequence). The ends were cut back, 1 base at V and 2 bases at J, with 9 bases in the middle. The CDR3 DNA reads TGTGCCAGTAGTATAGCCTCTACCGCTGGAAACACCATATATTTT. It translates to CASSIASTAGNTIYF.

The chain couples TRBV14 to TRBJ2-4, with a tentative D call TRBD2 (6 bases). The CDR3 sequence is 14 residues long. V lost 3 bases to trimming and J lost 8 bases, with 14 bases between them. CDR1 and CDR2 from the germline V gene are SGHDN and FVKESK. CDR3 region: CASSHRDSTDIQYF. The CDR3 bases are TGTGCCAGCAGCCACCGGGACTCTACGGACATTCAGTACTTC.

In its sample, this clone was seen a few times. This chain joins TRBV7-2 and TRBJ2-5; TRBD1 matches 9 bases. The junction had 1 base not matched to a gene; V was cut back by 4 bases and J by 4 bases. In germline, CDR1 is SGHTA, CDR2 FQGNSA. The CDR3 has 13 residues. CDR3: CASSWTGAETQYF. For the CDR3, the DNA is TGTGCCAGCAGCTGGACAGGGGCAGAGACCCAGTACTTC.

The chain links TRBV6-6 to TRBJ1-6, with 7 positions matching TRBD1. This CDR3 has 13 residues. V lost 5 bases, J lost 8 bases, and 3 bases stayed unmatched. Germline V CDR1 and CDR2: MNHNY, SVGAGI (reference sequence). CDR3 amino acids: CASSRDSYSPLHF. Here the CDR3 DNA reads TGTGCCAGCAGTCGGGACAGCTATTCACCCCTCCACTTT.

The DNA of the CDR3 is TGTGCCAGCAGCTTATCGGGACAAATCTACGAGCAGTACTTC. It codes for CASSLSGQIYEQYF. V is TRBV7-9 and J is TRBJ2-7, with a possible D match to TRBD1 (6 bases). The V end lost 2 bases, the J end lost 3 bases, and 11 bases lay between the germline ends. The CDR3 runs to 14 residues. CDR1 and CDR2 (germline): SEHNR, FQNEAQ (reference sequence).